The clone carrying this T cell receptor beta chain showed up just a few times. Other DNA sequences in the sample encode the same CDR3. The data were produced by immunoSEQ multiplex PCR, yet TCRdb's version contains in-frame clones alone and is incomplete. Counted here are some 39,000 clones, roughly 89% occurring once; the ten biggest clones make up roughly 7.1%. The record originates from a study of graft-versus-host responses after intestinal transplantation. The CDR3 sequence is 12 residues long. Trimming removed 3 bases at V and 5 bases at J, with 10 bases between. Germline CDR1 SQVTM, CDR2 ANQGSEA.

V gene TRBV29-1 combines with J gene TRBJ2-5, with D perhaps being TRBD1 or TRBD2 (5 bases each). This sequence was found in a human patient who received an intestinal transplant, so some T cells may come from the graft donor. The sample consisted of PBMCs, taken around 280 days after transplant. The CDR3 reads CSVDRGRETQYF. CDR3 nucleotides: TGCAGCGTTGACCGGGGCAGGGAGACCCAGTACTTC.